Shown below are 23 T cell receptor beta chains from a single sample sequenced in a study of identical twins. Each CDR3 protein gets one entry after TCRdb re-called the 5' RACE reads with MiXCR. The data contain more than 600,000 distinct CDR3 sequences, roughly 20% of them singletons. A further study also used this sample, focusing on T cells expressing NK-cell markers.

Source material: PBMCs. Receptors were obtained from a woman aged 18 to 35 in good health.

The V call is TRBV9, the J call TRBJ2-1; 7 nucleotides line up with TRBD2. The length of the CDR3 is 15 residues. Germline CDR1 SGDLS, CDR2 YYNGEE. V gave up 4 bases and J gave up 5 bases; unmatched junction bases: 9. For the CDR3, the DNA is TGTGCCAGCAGCTGGGGGGGGGGAATTGACAATGAGCAGTTCTTC. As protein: CASSWGGGIDNEQFF. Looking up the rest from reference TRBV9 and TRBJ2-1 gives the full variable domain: DSGVTQTPKHLITATGQRVTLRCSPRSGDLSVYWYQQSLDQGLQFLIQYYNGEERAKGNILERFSAQQFPDLHSELNLSSLELGDSALYFCASSWGGGIDNEQFFGPGTRLTVL.

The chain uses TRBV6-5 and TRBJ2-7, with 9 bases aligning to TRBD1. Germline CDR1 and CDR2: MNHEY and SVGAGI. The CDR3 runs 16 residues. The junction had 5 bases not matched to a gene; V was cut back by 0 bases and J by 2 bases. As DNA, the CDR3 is TGTGCCAGCAGTTACTCCGGGACAGGGAATACCTACGAGCAGTACTTC. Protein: CASSYSGTGNTYEQYF.

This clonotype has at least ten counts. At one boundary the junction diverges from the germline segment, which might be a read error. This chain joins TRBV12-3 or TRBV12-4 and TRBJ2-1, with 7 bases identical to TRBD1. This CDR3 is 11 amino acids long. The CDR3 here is CASRGYNEQFF. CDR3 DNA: TGCGCCAGCAGGGGGTACAATGAGCAGTTCTTC.

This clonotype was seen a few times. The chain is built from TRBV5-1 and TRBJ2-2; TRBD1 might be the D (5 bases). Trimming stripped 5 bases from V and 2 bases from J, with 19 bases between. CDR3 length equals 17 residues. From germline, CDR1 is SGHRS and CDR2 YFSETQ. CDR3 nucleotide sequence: TGCGCCAGCAGAAATGGTCTAGGACACCTAAACACCGGGGAGCTGTTTTTT. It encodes CASRNGLGHLNTGELFF.

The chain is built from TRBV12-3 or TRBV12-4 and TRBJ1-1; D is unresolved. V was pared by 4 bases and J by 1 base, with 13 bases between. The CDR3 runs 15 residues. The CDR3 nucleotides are TGTGCCAGCAGTTCCCGGCCGGGCCGGAACACTGAAGCTTTCTTT. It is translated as CASSSRPGRNTEAFF.

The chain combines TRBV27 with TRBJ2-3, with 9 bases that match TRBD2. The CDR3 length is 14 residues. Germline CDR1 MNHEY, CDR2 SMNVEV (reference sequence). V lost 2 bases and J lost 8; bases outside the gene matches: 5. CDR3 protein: CASSLRGGAGTQYF. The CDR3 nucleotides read TGTGCCAGCAGTTTACGCGGGGGGGCGGGTACGCAGTATTTT.

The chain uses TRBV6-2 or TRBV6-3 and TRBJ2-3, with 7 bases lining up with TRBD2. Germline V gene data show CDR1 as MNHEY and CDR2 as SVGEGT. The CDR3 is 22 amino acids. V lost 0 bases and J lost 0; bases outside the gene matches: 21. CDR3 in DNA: TGTGCCAGCAGTTACTCGTATGGCGGGAGCGGAAAACCGGGGGAGAGCACAGATACGCAGTATTTT. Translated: CASSYSYGGSGKPGESTDTQYF.

CDR3 amino acids: CASSAGLAGSWQFF. The CDR3, as DNA: TGTGCCAGCAGTGCGGGACTAGCGGGCAGCTGGCAGTTCTTC. J is TRBJ2-1 and V is TRBV2, with 12 bases aligning to TRBD2. This CDR3 region has 14 residues. Germline lookup yields CDR1 SNHLY and CDR2 FYNNEI. Trimming cost V 4 bases and J 12 bases; bases outside gene matches: 7.

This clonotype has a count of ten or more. This CDR3 is CSARRSGGDNEQYF. In DNA form, the CDR3 reads TGCAGTGCTAGAAGGTCAGGAGGAGATAACGAGCAGTACTTC. The rearrangement uses TRBV20-1 and TRBJ2-7, with D perhaps matching TRBD2 (5 bases). This CDR3 has 14 amino acids. V was clipped by 2 bases and J by 5 bases, with 16 bases between them. The V gene's germline CDR1 is DFQATT and CDR2 SNEGSKA (reference sequence).

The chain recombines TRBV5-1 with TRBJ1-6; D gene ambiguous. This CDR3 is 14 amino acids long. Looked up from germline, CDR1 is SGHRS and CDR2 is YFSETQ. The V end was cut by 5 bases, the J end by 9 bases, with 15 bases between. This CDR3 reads CASRGSSASSPLHF. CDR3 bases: TGCGCCAGCAGGGGATCTTCCGCTAGTTCACCCCTCCACTTT.

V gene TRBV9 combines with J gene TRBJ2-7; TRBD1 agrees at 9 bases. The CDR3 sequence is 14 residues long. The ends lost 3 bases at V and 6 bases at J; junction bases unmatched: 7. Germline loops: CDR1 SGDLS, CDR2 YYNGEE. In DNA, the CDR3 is TGTGCCAGCAGCGCGATGGACAGGGGAGGCGAGCAGTACTTC. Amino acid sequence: CASSAMDRGGEQYF.

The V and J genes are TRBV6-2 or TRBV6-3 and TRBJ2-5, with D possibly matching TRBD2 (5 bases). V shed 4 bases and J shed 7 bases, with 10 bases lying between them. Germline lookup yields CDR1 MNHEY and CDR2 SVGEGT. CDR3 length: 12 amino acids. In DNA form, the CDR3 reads TGTGCCAGCAGTTCGAAAGGGAGGACCCAGTACTTC. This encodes CASSSKGRTQYF.

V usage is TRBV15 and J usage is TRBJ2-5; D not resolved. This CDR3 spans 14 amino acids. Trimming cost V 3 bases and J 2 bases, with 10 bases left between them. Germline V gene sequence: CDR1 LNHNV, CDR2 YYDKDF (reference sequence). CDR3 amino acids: CATSRYQEQETQYF. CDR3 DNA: TGTGCCACCAGCAGGTATCAGGAGCAAGAGACCCAGTACTTC.

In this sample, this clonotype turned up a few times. CDR3 DNA sequence: TGCAGCGTTGATGGACAGGGGGGGGAGACCCAGTACTTC. Protein product: CSVDGQGGETQYF. The gene calls are TRBV29-1 and TRBJ2-5; 10 bases line up with TRBD1. Looked up from germline, CDR1 is SQVTM and CDR2 is ANQGSEA. The CDR3 covers 13 residues. The V segment lost 3 bases and the J segment 5 bases; nucleotides outside the gene matches: 3. Supplemented by reference TRBV29-1 and TRBJ2-5, the full variable domain reads SAVISQKPSRDICQRGTSLTIQCQVDSQVTMMFWYRQQPGQSLTLIATANQGSEATYESGFVIDKFPISRPNLTFSTLTVSNMSPEDSSIYLCSVDGQGGETQYFGPGTRLLVL.

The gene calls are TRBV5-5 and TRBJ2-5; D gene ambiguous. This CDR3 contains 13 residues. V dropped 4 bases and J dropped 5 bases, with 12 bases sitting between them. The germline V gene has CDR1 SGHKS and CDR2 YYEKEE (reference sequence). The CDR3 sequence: CASSGPIRETQYF. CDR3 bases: TGTGCCAGCAGCGGCCCAATACGGGAGACCCAGTACTTC.

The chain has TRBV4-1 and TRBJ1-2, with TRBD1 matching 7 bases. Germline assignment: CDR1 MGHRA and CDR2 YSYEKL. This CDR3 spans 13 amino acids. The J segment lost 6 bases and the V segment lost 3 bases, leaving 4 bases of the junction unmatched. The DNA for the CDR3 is TGCGCCAGCAGCCAGGTTCAGGGGGATGGCTACACCTTC. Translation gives CASSQVQGDGYTF.

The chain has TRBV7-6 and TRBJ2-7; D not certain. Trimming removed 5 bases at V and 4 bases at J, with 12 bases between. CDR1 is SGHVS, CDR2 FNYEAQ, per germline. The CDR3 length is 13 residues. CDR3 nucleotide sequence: TGTGCCAGCAGCCCTGGAGCCGTTTACGAGCAGTACTTC. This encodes CASSPGAVYEQYF.

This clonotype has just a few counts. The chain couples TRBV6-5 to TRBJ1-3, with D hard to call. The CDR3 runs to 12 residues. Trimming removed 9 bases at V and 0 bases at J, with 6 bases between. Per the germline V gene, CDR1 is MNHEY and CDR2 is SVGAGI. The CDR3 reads CASLSSGNTIYF. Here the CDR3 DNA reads TGTGCCAGTCTGAGCTCTGGAAACACCATATATTTT.

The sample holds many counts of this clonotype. CDR3 loop: CASSLAVPGPNIQYF. CDR3 DNA: TGTGCCAGCAGTTTGGCTGTTCCGGGGCCAAACATTCAGTACTTC. The chain recombines TRBV12-3 or TRBV12-4 with TRBJ2-4; D possibly uses TRBD1 or TRBD2 (5 bases each). The CDR3 consists of 15 residues. Trimming left V 3 bases short and J 6 bases short, with 15 bases between.

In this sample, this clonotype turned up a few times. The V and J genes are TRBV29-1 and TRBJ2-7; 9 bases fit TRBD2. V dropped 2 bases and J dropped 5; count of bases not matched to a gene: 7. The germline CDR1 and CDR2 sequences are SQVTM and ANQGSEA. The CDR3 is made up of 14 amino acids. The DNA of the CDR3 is TGCAGCGTTGAAACCATAGCGGGAGCGGACGAGCAGTACTTC. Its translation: CSVETIAGADEQYF.

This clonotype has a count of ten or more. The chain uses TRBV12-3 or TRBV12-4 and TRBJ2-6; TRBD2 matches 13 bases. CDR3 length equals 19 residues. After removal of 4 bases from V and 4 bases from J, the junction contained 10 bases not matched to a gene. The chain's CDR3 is CASSYGTSGGAGGANVLTF. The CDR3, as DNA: TGTGCCAGCAGTTATGGAACTAGCGGGGGGGCCGGAGGGGCCAACGTCCTGACTTTC.

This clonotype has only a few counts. The CDR3 region is CSARAPLGGPNAGELFF. The CDR3 DNA reads as TGCAGTGCTAGAGCCCCCCTGGGAGGGCCTAATGCCGGGGAGCTGTTTTTT. The chain couples TRBV20-1 to TRBJ2-2, with 7 bases identical to TRBD2. Germline trimming cut 1 base from V and 6 bases from J; bases unmatched to any gene: 14. From germline, CDR1 is DFQATT and CDR2 SNEGSKA (reference sequence). The CDR3 has 17 amino acids.

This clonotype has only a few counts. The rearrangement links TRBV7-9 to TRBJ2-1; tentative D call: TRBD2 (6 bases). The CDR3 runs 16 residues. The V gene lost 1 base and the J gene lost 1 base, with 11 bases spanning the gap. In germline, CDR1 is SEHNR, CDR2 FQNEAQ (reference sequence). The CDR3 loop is CASSLVGAGSYNEQFF. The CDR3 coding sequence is TGTGCCAGCAGCTTAGTTGGGGCGGGGTCCTACAATGAGCAGTTCTTC.